This T cell receptor (beta chain) was sequenced during a study of cytomegalovirus exposure and HLA in healthy donors. The primer mix had 60 Vbeta and 13 Jbeta primers. The method was immunoSEQ multiplex PCR; TCRdb's version includes in-frame clones alone and lacks a portion of them. This repertoire shows about 140,000 clones, approximately 75% found once; its top ten account for 0.9% to 1.2%. Study outcomes and limitations: Certain sequence variants were highly shared and formed a cluster, and this cluster was likely a sequencing artifact. When a later analysis was performed, an Asian-associated ancestry cluster reportedly had fewer N-insertions than the roughly 690-donor mean.

A note on this clone: The antigen remains undetermined.

Trimming took off 4 bases at V and 2 bases at J, with 9 bases between the two ends. The length of the CDR3 is 14 residues. CDR1 LNHDA and CDR2 SQIVND come from the germline V gene (reference sequence). The chain joins TRBV19 to TRBJ2-1; D not resolved. The receptor comes from a male donor in good health and CMV-seronegative. The specimen was PBMCs. The CDR3 DNA is TGTGCCAGTAGTAACCGGGTCACCTACAATGAGCAGTTCTTC. Its translation is CASSNRVTYNEQFF.